This T cell receptor (beta chain) is from a study of T cell changes during pregnancy in multiple sclerosis. The table came from immunoSEQ multiplex PCR; TCRdb's copy has only in-frame clones and leaves some out. The sample contains around 68,000 clones, just over 90% of which appear only once. Germline V gene data show CDR1 as MNHEY and CDR2 as SMNVEV (reference sequence). V shed 6 bases, J shed 4 bases, and the junction held 7 bases outside the gene matches. The CDR3 runs 15 residues. Material: peripheral blood, obtained in the third trimester of pregnancy. This clonotype originated in a female donor with multiple sclerosis, enrolled in a pregnancy study. The V gene is TRBV27, the J gene TRBJ1-2, with 11 bases that match TRBD1. The CDR3 DNA sequence: TGTGCCAGCAGACCCTGGACAGGGGGCGTCTATGGCTACACCTTC. The encoded protein is CASRPWTGGVYGYTF.